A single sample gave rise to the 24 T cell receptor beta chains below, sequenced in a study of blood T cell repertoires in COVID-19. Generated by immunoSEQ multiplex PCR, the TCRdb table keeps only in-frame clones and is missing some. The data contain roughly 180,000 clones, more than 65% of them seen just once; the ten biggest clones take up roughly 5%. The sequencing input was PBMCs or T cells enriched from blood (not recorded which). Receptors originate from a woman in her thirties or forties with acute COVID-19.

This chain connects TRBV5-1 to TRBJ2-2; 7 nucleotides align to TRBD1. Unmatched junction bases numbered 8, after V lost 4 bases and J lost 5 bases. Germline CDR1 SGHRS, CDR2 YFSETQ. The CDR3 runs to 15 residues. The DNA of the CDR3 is TGCGCCAGCAGCCCCCGACAGGGAAGGACCGGGGAGCTGTTTTTT. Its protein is CASSPRQGRTGELFF.

The CDR3 region is CASSGRGGQGSSYNEQFF. The CDR3 coding sequence is TGCGCCAGCAGTGGGAGAGGAGGACAGGGTAGCTCCTACAATGAGCAGTTCTTC. The chain recombines TRBV10-1 with TRBJ2-1; 8 bases fit TRBD1. J was trimmed by 0 bases and V by 4 bases; bases with no gene match: 11. CDR1 WNHNN and CDR2 SYGVQD come from the germline V gene (reference sequence). The CDR3 is 18 residues long.

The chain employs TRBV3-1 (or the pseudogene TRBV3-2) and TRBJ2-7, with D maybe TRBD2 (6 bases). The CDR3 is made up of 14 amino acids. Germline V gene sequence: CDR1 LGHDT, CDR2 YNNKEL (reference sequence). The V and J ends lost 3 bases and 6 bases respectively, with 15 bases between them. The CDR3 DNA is TGTGCCAGCAGCCATCTAGCGAATAAGCGCGAGCAGTACTTC. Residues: CASSHLANKREQYF.

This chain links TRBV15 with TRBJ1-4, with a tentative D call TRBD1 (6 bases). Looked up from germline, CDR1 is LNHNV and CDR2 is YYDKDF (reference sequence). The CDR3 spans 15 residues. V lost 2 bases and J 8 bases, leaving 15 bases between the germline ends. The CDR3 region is CATSRQTGPVEKLFF. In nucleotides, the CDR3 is TGTGCCACCAGCAGACAGACAGGTCCGGTCGAAAAACTGTTTTTT.

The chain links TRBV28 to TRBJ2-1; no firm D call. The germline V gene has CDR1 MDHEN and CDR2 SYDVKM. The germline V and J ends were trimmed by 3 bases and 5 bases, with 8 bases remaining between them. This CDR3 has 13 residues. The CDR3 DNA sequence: TGTGCCAGCAGTTTTGGTGGCCACAATGAGCAGTTCTTC. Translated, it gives CASSFGGHNEQFF. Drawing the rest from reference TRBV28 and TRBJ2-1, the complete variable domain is DVKVTQSSRYLVKRTGEKVFLECVQDMDHENMFWYRQDPGLGLRLIYFSYDVKMKEKGDIPEGYSVSREKKERFSLILESASTNQTSMYLCASSFGGHNEQFFGPGTRLTVL.

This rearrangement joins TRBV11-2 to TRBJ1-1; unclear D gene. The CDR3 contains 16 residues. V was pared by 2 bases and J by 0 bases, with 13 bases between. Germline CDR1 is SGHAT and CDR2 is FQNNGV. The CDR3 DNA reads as TGTGCCAGCAGCTTAATGGGATCCGGGATGAACACTGAAGCTTTCTTT. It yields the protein CASSLMGSGMNTEAFF.

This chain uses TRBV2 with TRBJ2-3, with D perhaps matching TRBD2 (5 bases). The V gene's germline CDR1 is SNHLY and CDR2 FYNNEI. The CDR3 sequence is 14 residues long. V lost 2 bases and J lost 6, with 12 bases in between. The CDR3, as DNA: TGTGCCAGCAGTGAACTACGCGCGGGTGATACGCAGTATTTT. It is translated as CASSELRAGDTQYF. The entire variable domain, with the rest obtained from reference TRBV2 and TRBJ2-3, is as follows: EPEVTQTPSHQVTQMGQEVILRCVPISNHLYFYWYRQILGQKVEFLVSFYNNEISEKSEIFDDQFSVERPDGSNFTLKIRSTKLEDSAMYFCASSELRAGDTQYFGPGTRLTVL.

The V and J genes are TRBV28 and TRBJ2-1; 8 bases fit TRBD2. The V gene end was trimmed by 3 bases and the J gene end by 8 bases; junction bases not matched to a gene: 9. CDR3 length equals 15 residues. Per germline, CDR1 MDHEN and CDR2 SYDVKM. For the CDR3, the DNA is TGTGCCAGCAGTTTGGCGGGAGGTCAGGGCGATGAGCAGTTCTTC. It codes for CASSLAGGQGDEQFF.

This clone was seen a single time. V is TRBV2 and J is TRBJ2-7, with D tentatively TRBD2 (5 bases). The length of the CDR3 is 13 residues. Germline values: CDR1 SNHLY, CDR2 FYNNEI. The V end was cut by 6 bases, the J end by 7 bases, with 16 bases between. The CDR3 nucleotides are TGTGCCAGCAGCTCCGGGATCACTAAAGAGCAGTACGTC. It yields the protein CASSSGITKEQYV.

The CDR3 DNA sequence: TGTGCCAGCAGCCAGAATGGCGGGACTCGCAATCAGCCCCAGCATTTT. Translating it yields CASSQNGGTRNQPQHF. This sequence joins TRBV3-1 (or the pseudogene TRBV3-2) and TRBJ1-5, with D perhaps matching TRBD1 (5 bases). Germline V CDR1 and CDR2: LGHDT, YNNKEL (reference sequence). There are 16 residues in the CDR3. V lost 3 bases and J 2 bases, leaving 14 bases between the germline ends.

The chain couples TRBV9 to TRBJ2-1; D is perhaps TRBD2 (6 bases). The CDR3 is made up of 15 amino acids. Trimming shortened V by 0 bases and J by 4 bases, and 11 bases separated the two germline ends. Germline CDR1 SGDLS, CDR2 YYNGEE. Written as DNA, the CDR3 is TGTGCCAGCAGCGTAGTCGGGAGCTCATACAATGAGCAGTTCTTC. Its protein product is CASSVVGSSYNEQFF.

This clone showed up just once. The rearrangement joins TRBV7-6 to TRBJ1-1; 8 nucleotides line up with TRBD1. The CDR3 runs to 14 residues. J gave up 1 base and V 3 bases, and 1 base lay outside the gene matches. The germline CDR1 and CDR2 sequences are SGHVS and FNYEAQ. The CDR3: CASSLQGANTEAFF. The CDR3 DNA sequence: TGTGCCAGCAGCTTGCAGGGGGCGAACACTGAAGCTTTCTTT.

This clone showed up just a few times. The CDR3 DNA is TGTGCTAGTGGACCCGGGACTAGCGTGGGCGGCGATACGCAGTATTTT. Translating it yields CASGPGTSVGGDTQYF. The gene calls are TRBV12-5 and TRBJ2-3, with 10 nucleotides matching TRBD2. The CDR3 extends over 16 amino acids. V lost 6 bases, J lost 6 bases, and 12 bases stayed unmatched. The germline V gene encodes CDR1 LGHNT and CDR2 FRNRAP.

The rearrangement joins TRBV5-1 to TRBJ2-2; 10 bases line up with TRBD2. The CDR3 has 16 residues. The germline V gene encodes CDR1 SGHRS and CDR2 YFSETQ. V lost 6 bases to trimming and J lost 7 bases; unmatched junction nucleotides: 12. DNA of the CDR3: TGCGCCAGCACCCTACGACCTAGCGGGAGAAACGGGGAGCTGTTTTTT. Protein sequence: CASTLRPSGRNGELFF.

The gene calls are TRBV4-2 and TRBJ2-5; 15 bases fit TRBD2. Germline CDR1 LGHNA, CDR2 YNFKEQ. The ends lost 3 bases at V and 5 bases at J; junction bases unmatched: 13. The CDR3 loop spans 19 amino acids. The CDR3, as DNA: TGTGCCAGCAGCCAGGGGAATGGACTAGCGGGAGGGCCGGGGGAGACCCAGTACTTC. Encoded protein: CASSQGNGLAGGPGETQYF.

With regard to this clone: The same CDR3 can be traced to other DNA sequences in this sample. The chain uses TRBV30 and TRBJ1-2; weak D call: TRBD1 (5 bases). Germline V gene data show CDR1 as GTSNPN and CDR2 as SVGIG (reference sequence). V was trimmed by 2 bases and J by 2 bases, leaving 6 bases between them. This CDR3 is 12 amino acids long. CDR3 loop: CAWSQGNYGYTF. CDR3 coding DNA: TGTGCCTGGAGTCAGGGAAACTATGGCTACACCTTC.

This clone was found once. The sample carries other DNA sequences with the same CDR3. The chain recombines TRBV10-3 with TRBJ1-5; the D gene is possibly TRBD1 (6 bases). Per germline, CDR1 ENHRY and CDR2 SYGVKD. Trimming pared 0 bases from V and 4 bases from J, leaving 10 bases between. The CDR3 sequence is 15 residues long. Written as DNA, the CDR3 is TGTGCCATCAGTGAGTCAGGGGGTTCGAATCAGCCCCAGCATTTT. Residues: CAISESGGSNQPQHF.

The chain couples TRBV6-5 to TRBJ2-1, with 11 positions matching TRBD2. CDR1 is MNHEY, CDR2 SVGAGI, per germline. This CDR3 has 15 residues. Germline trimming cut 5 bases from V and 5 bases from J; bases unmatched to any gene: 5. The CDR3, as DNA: TGTGCCAGCAGTCGCGGGACTAGCGGCCACAATGAGCAGTTCTTC. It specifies CASSRGTSGHNEQFF.

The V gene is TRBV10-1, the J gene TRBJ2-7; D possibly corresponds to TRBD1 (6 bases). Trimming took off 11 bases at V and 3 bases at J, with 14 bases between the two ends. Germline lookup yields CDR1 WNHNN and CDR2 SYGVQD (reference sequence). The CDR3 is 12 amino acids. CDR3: CAGPGVGYEQYF. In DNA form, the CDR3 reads TGCGCCGGCCCAGGGGTCGGCTACGAGCAGTACTTC.

Here the CDR3 DNA reads TGTGCCAGCAGCCTCCGGGGTACAGGGGGGACTGAAGCTTTCTTT. Amino acids: CASSLRGTGGTEAFF. V gene TRBV7-9 combines with J gene TRBJ1-1; 8 bases line up with TRBD1. V shed 5 bases and J 5 bases; nucleotides not matched to a gene: 10. Germline V gene data show CDR1 as SEHNR and CDR2 as FQNEAQ (reference sequence). The CDR3 is 15 amino acids. The full variable domain, with the rest looked up from reference TRBV7-9 and TRBJ1-1, is DTGVSQNPRHKITKRGQNVTFRCDPISEHNRLYWYRQTLGQGPEFLTYFQNEAQLEKSRLLSDRFSAERPKGSFSTLEIQRTEQGDSAMYLCASSLRGTGGTEAFFGQGTRLTVV.

The CDR3 spells CASSPGHTTLPLEAFF. The DNA of the CDR3 is TGTGCCAGCAGCCCGGGACACACGACTCTCCCTCTTGAAGCTTTCTTT. This chain links TRBV11-1 with TRBJ1-1; D might be TRBD1 (6 bases). The CDR3 loop spans 16 amino acids. Trimming left V 5 bases short and J 7 bases short, with 23 bases between. CDR1 and CDR2 from the germline V gene are SGHAT and FQDESV (reference sequence). Drawing the rest from reference TRBV11-1 and TRBJ1-1, the complete variable domain is EAEVAQSPRYKITEKSQAVAFWCDPISGHATLYWYRQILGQGPELLVQFQDESVVDDSQLPKDRFSAERLKGVDSTLKIQPAELGDSAMYLCASSPGHTTLPLEAFFGQGTRLTVV.

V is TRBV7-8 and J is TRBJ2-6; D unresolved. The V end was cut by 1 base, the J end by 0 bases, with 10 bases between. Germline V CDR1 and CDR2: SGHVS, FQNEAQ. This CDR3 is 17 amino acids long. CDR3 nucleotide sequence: TGTGCCAGCAGCTTAGGGCGGTCGGGCTCTGGGGCCAACGTCCTGACTTTC. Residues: CASSLGRSGSGANVLTF.

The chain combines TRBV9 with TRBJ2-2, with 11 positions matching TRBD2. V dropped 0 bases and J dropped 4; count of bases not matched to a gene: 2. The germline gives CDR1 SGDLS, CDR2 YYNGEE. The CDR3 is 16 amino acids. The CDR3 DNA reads TGTGCCAGCAGCGTAGGAACTAGCGGGAGCACCGGGGAGCTGTTTTTT. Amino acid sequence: CASSVGTSGSTGELFF. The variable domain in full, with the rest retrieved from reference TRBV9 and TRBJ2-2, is DSGVTQTPKHLITATGQRVTLRCSPRSGDLSVYWYQQSLDQGLQFLIQYYNGEERAKGNILERFSAQQFPDLHSELNLSSLELGDSALYFCASSVGTSGSTGELFFGEGSRLTVL.

CDR3: CASSEDSSVAYF. CDR3 coding DNA: TGTGCCAGCAGTGAAGATAGCAGCGTCGCGTACTTC. The rearrangement uses TRBV2 and TRBJ2-7; D is unclear. Germline V gene data show CDR1 as SNHLY and CDR2 as FYNNEI. The CDR3 length is 12 residues. V was trimmed by 1 base and J by 12 bases, leaving 13 bases between them.